The source of this T cell receptor beta chain is a study of cytomegalovirus exposure and HLA in healthy donors (dated by TCRdb to the late 2010s). Background on the whole study: According to an earlier analysis of several hundred of the donors, 150 million to 200 million T cells yielded roughly 110 million unique TCR beta sequences and 250 to 350 Gb of sequence data. An early release that covered around 590 HLA-typed donors contained about 300 gigabases of sequencing data and tens of millions of unique TCR sequences. The genetic ancestry cluster associated with self-reported Caucasian donors included 80% to 90% of the approximately 410 genotyped donors. The study was designed to test whether signatures of past pathogen exposure could be identified by cataloging public T cell receptors. The T cell repertoires of 550 to 850 subjects were profiled by immunosequencing and related to cytomegalovirus serostatus. A separate validation cohort of roughly 110 different subjects was used in addition to the roughly 720-subject first cohort. To predict cytomegalovirus infection status, the study brought together high-throughput TCR immunosequencing, statistical association of individual TCRs with disease status, and machine learning. To study patterns of TCR occurrence, a later analysis re-analyzed previously published TCR beta repertoires from several hundred donors and added high-resolution HLA genotyping. Rather than using new phenotypic data, the later analysis identified candidate immune exposures from TCR beta sequences and from how often those sequences occurred across donors. An earlier analysis of around 580 of the donors used high-throughput TCR beta sequencing to judge whether each TCR beta V gene segment behaved as functional or pseudogenic. Donor age, sex, ethnicity and CMV serostatus were compiled together with the repertoire data. Genome-wide SNP genotypes for about 65% of the roughly 670 donors were used in a later genetic analysis, which treated that subset as a discovery cohort. All discovery cohort repertoires had been generated on a single sequencing platform. Both class I and class II loci were covered by HLA typing, at four-digit resolution. Typing coverage differed by locus: A, B, C, DRB1 and DQB1 were typed in roughly 620-640 donors, DQA1 in approximately 520, DPA1 in 600 to 610, and DPB1 in roughly 470. About 5 DR-DQ haplotypes were handled as single units for association and clustering, since linkage in the cohort was strong. Among 398 genotyped donors of the cohort, an average of around 240,000 unique TCR beta nucleotide sequences were sequenced per donor, around 20% of them non-productive.

A note on this clone: Its antigen is still unknown. No quality values exist for individual bases; no much larger clone is one base distant.

The library relied on the immunoSEQ multiplex PCR assay. For the multiplex PCR, a mixture combining 60 forward primers for TCR Vbeta segments and 13 reverse primers for TCR Jbeta segments was used. A multiplex PCR assay on genomic DNA amplified the CDR3 region of rearranged TCR beta genes. On the Illumina HiSeq System, the amplified TCR beta libraries were sequenced as 87-base-pair reads. The original pipeline was this. A later analysis tallied 80 million to 95 million unique TCR beta chains across the 600 to 700 repertoires, and around 10 million of those chains were shared by two or more donors. Raw reads were error-corrected and collapsed into unique sequences with a nearest-neighbor algorithm that merged closely related sequences to remove PCR and sequencing errors. CDR3 sequences were aligned to IMGT reference sequences to assign V, D and J gene segments. For a sequence to be retained, at least a six-nucleotide match to both a V gene segment and a J gene segment was required. A rearrangement was called productive if the CDR3 had no stop codons and remained in frame with V and J, and every other rearrangement was called non-productive. CDR3 was defined by IMGT convention, running from the second conserved V-encoded cysteine to the conserved J-encoded phenylalanine. In an earlier analysis of roughly 580 of the donors, sequences lacking an unambiguous match to a single V gene segment were excluded. An earlier analysis of about 590 of the donors classified V segments as functional when productive rearrangements were above 56.7% and as segregating when the standard deviation between donors was above 5%. A statistical classification framework was built to diagnose cytomegalovirus status from the catalog of TCR beta chain sequences. In a later analysis, V and J genes were assigned by comparing TCR nucleotide sequences against IMGT/GENE-DB human TR gene sequences. Using the TCRdist pipeline, a later analysis assigned CDR3 sequences along with most-parsimonious VDJ recombination scenarios. In a later analysis, each TCR beta chain was defined by its CDR3 amino acid sequence together with its V-gene family, and reads without a unique V-gene family were excluded. In a later analysis, around 650 highly shared, low-generation-probability nucleotide sequences were removed to address suspected cross-contamination and a sequencing artifact. In a later analysis, a clonal expansion index was calculated for each public chain from normalized within-repertoire ranks of inferred template counts. In a later analysis, generation probabilities were computed using a VDJ recombination model fitted to out-of-frame rearrangements, and the results were checked against IGoR. A later analysis scored TCR-TCR, TCR-HLA and TCR-CMV co-occurrence with hypergeometric tests, applying a repertoire-size bias correction to TCR pairs. To estimate false discovery rates, a later analysis permuted the HLA or CMV assignments 20 times. In a later analysis, co-occurring TCRs were grouped using DBSCAN, and TCRdist sequence similarity was added for clustering within HLA-allele-positive subsets. Co-occurrence clustering excluded repertoires with fewer than 30,000 or more than 120,000 public chains, plus five with anomalous nucleotide sharing. TCRdb provides this immuneACCESS table in a form limited to in-frame rearrangements. Some clones are lacking; in checked studies, under half of them reflect an unresolved V gene, and why the rest are absent is not known. That table furnishes V, J and clone size, whereas the DNA furnished D and trimming. This sample gives 85,000 to 90,000 clones in total; approximately 76% of them show up just once. The top ten constitute over 9% of the sample.

The junction shows trimming of 4 bases on V and 7 bases on J, plus 16 bases between the germline ends. From cysteine to phenylalanine, the CDR3 is 15 amino acids long. Just CDR3 DNA is preserved here, 45 bases in frame from base 1. CDR1 and CDR2 were assigned from the germline V gene as MNHEY and SVGAGI. In total, roughly 710 healthy bone marrow donors made up the cohort. All cohort members were sampled while nominally healthy, although unrecorded immune exposures were likely present. The donor tested CMV seropositive and was one of the 289 seropositive cohort members. A peripheral blood sample was provided by each donor, and peripheral blood mononuclear cells were used for TCR beta sequencing. Genomic DNA was extracted from the blood cell samples with the Qiagen DNeasy Blood Extraction Kit. The paper's findings and limits, for the study overall: Because HLA typing was missing for some donors at each locus, association tests included only the typed subset. In the study, approximately 160 TCR beta chains were listed as associated with cytomegalovirus. The presence/absence analyses assumed that sequencing depth was roughly uniform across donors, and that assumption may not be true. Specific HLA alleles were associated with 15,000 to 20,000 TCR beta sequences at a false discovery rate of 0.05 in a later analysis. According to a later genetic analysis, donors in an Asian-associated ancestry cluster had fewer N-insertions in productive TCRs than the approximately 630-donor mean. Across donors, most TCR sequences were observed very rarely, whereas some public TCRs were present in many individuals. In a later analysis, the rate of TCR association differed among HLA loci, with DRB1 alleles having the most associated TCRs and HLA-C alleles having the fewest. The 87-base-pair reads could not distinguish some IMGT-functional V segments, including TRBV6-2 and TRBV6-3, so those segments were excluded. When HLA alleles, especially DR and DQ, strongly co-occurred, attributing TCR associations to individual alleles was difficult. According to a later analysis, most CMV-associated TCR beta chains appeared to be HLA-restricted, and the HLA associations seemed to be driven largely by CMV exposure. Linkage disequilibrium might explain the correlated functional status among segregating V segments, but an unknown experimental factor could not be ruled out. Because counts were too low, about 15 rarely observed V segments, including chromosome 9 orphons, were left out of the earlier analysis of over 550 of the donors. A later analysis reported that several top co-occurrence clusters appeared linked to parvovirus B19, influenza, CMV and Epstein-Barr virus. A later analysis found that HLA-associated TCR beta chains were more clonally expanded and had lower generation probabilities than equally common non-associated chains. In vitro tests confirmed that a few of the cytomegalovirus-associated TCR beta chains recognize cytomegalovirus antigens. The authors suggested that the approach could potentially be generalized to other disease states and immunological phenotypes. An association between a missense DCLRE1C variant and V-gene and J-gene trimming of TCR beta chains was found in a later genetic analysis and replicated in an independent cohort. In both the original and validation cohorts, the classifier was reported to diagnose cytomegalovirus status with high specificity and sensitivity. In an earlier analysis of some 500 of the donors, most TCR beta V segments appeared in productive rearrangements about 87% or about 30% of the time, broadly matching IMGT annotations. This cohort had only TCR beta chains sequenced, and the lack of alpha or paired-chain data limited which features could be detected. A further reported finding was that TCR beta sequences accurately predicted the HLA-A and HLA-B alleles for most subjects in the first cohort. A cluster of highly shared sequence variants was judged likely to represent a technical artifact of the sequencing pipeline. The only immune exposure information available for the cohort was CMV serostatus.

The receptor's source is a man under 40 in good health and CMV-seropositive. Input material: PBMCs. The chain was built from TRBV6-5 and TRBJ1-4, with no D gene named confidently. The CDR3 here reads CASSSLAGLGEKLFF. The DNA sequence follows: TGTGCCAGCAGTTCCCTGGCGGGGTTGGGTGAAAAACTGTTTTTT.